These T cell receptor beta chains were read from a single sample in a study of molecular identifiers for immune sequencing clone quantification. One entry per CDR3 protein, called by TCRdb with MiXCR from the PCR reads. Among around 480,000 distinct CDR3 sequences listed, under 30% were seen once. Sequenced material: naive CD8+ T cells from blood, with Jurkat cell RNA spiked in. These receptors all stem from a human donor in good health. Some libraries in this study had Jurkat cell RNA spiked in. Both conserved end residues are part of each CDR3. The D gene is left open where the match is weak. Where a row states a size, it is once, few, many or the class of an expanded clone; other rows omit it.

V gene: TRBV9; clone size: .; J gene: TRBJ2-7; D gene: .; CDR3 DNA: TGTGCCAGCAGCGCGCAGGGTTACCCCTACAAGCAGTACTTC; CDR3 protein: CASSAQGYPYKQYF
V gene: TRBV20-1; clone size: few; J gene: TRBJ2-6; D gene: .; CDR3 DNA: TGCAGTGCTTATACAGGTTTTGGAGGGGCCAACGTCCTGACTTTC; CDR3 protein: CSAYTGFGGANVLTF
V gene: TRBV20-1; clone size: .; J gene: TRBJ2-5; D gene: .; CDR3 DNA: TGCAGTGCTAAAGACCCCTTTTCTAGCGCAGAGGACCAAGAGACCCAGTACTTC; CDR3 protein: CSAKDPFSSAEDQETQYF
V gene: TRBV5-4; clone size: many; J gene: TRBJ2-3; D gene: TRBD1; CDR3 DNA: TGTGCCAGCAGCTTGACAGGGGCCAGCACAGATACGCAGTATTTT; CDR3 protein: CASSLTGASTDTQYF
V gene: TRBV5-1; clone size: many; J gene: TRBJ2-3; D gene: .; CDR3 DNA: TGCGCCAGCAGCTGGGCCGGAGATACGCAGTATTTT; CDR3 protein: CASSWAGDTQYF
V gene: TRBV7-9; clone size: few; J gene: TRBJ1-1; D gene: .; CDR3 DNA: TGTGCCAGCAGCTTTAGCTCGGGAGATGAAGCTTTCTTT; CDR3 protein: CASSFSSGDEAFF
V gene: TRBV6-5; clone size: few; J gene: TRBJ2-2; D gene: .; CDR3 DNA: TGTGCCAGCAGTTACCAGGACAGCACCGGGGAGCTGTTTTTT; CDR3 protein: CASSYQDSTGELFF
V gene: TRBV5-4; clone size: .; J gene: TRBJ2-1; D gene: TRBD2; CDR3 DNA: TGTGCCAGCAGCTGGCGGGAGCGGAACTACAATGAGCAGTTCTTC; CDR3 protein: CASSWRERNYNEQFF
V gene: TRBV6-5; clone size: many; J gene: TRBJ2-7; D gene: TRBD1; CDR3 DNA: TGTGCCAGCAGTTCCTTCCAGGGGGCGGTCTACGAGCAGTACTTC; CDR3 protein: CASSSFQGAVYEQYF
V gene: TRBV28; clone size: .; J gene: TRBJ1-4; D gene: .; CDR3 DNA: TGTGCCAGCAGTTTATATGGGCAGGGTAATGAAAAACTGTTTTTT; CDR3 protein: CASSLYGQGNEKLFF
V gene: TRBV12-3/TRBV12-4; clone size: few; J gene: TRBJ2-2; D gene: .; CDR3 DNA: TGTGCCAGCAAAGTTGCCGGGGAGCTGTTTTTT; CDR3 protein: CASKVAGELFF
V gene: TRBV5-4; clone size: many; J gene: TRBJ2-3; D gene: TRBD2; CDR3 DNA: TGTGCCAGCAGCTTGCCCGGGACTAGCGTAGATACGCAGTATTTT; CDR3 protein: CASSLPGTSVDTQYF
V gene: TRBV3-1; clone size: many; J gene: TRBJ2-5; D gene: .; CDR3 DNA: TGTGCCAGCAGCCAAGATCACGCGGAAGAGACCCAGTACTTC; CDR3 protein: CASSQDHAEETQYF
V gene: TRBV6-5; clone size: few; J gene: TRBJ1-6; D gene: .; CDR3 DNA: TGTGCCAGCAGTTACTATTCGACGGATCCACGCCACCTGATAAGCTCCTATAATTCACCCCTCCACTTT; CDR3 protein: CASSYYSTDPRHLISSYNSPLHF
V gene: TRBV4-3; clone size: few; J gene: TRBJ2-7; D gene: TRBD1; CDR3 DNA: TGCGCCAGCAGCGGAAGACAGGGGACCCCCTACGAGCAGTACTTC; CDR3 protein: CASSGRQGTPYEQYF
V gene: TRBV29-1; clone size: many; J gene: TRBJ2-2; D gene: TRBD2; CDR3 DNA: TGCAGCGTTGAAATAGCGGGAGCCTCCACCGGGGAGCTGTTTTTT; CDR3 protein: CSVEIAGASTGELFF
V gene: TRBV7-2; clone size: .; J gene: TRBJ2-1; D gene: TRBD1; CDR3 DNA: TGTGCCAGCAGCCCGGACAGGGGGAGATATGAGCAGTTCTTC; CDR3 protein: CASSPDRGRYEQFF
V gene: TRBV20-1; clone size: few; J gene: TRBJ2-5; D gene: .; CDR3 DNA: TGCAGTGCTCCCCCCGGGGCAGGGTTACAAGAGACCCAGTACTTC; CDR3 protein: CSAPPGAGLQETQYF
V gene: TRBV9; clone size: few; J gene: TRBJ2-7; D gene: .; CDR3 DNA: TGTGCCAGCAGCGTAGGAAAGGGTCAGTACGAGCAGTACTTC; CDR3 protein: CASSVGKGQYEQYF
V gene: TRBV7-8; clone size: .; J gene: TRBJ1-4; D gene: TRBD1; CDR3 DNA: TGTGCCAGCAGCACAAACAGGGGGCTGAGTGAAAAACTGTTTTTT; CDR3 protein: CASSTNRGLSEKLFF
V gene: TRBV6-2/TRBV6-3; clone size: .; J gene: TRBJ2-3; D gene: TRBD1; CDR3 DNA: TGTGCCAGCACCGAGCGGACAGGTATAAGCACAGATACGCAGTATTTT; CDR3 protein: CASTERTGISTDTQYF
V gene: TRBV7-2; clone size: .; J gene: TRBJ1-1; D gene: .; CDR3 DNA: TGTGCCAGCAGCTTACTAGCAGGGATCATGAACACTGAAGCTTTCTTT; CDR3 protein: CASSLLAGIMNTEAFF
V gene: TRBV4-1; clone size: many; J gene: TRBJ2-1; D gene: .; CDR3 DNA: TGCGCCAGCAGCCAAGATGATGCAGGGGAGGGTGAGCAGTTCTTC; CDR3 protein: CASSQDDAGEGEQFF
V gene: TRBV12-3/TRBV12-4; clone size: .; J gene: TRBJ2-7; D gene: TRBD1; CDR3 DNA: TGTGCCAGCAGTTTATCAGGGACAGGGGTTCTGAGCGAGCAGTACTTC; CDR3 protein: CASSLSGTGVLSEQYF
V gene: TRBV6-2/TRBV6-3; clone size: many; J gene: TRBJ1-1; D gene: .; CDR3 DNA: TGTGCCAGCAGTTACTCAGGGATCGCTGAAGCTTTCTTT; CDR3 protein: CASSYSGIAEAFF
V gene: TRBV6-5; clone size: few; J gene: TRBJ1-5; D gene: .; CDR3 DNA: TGTGCCAGCAGTTACCCGGGGGACACGCGATCGTATTGCAATCAGCCCCAGCATTTT; CDR3 protein: CASSYPGDTRSYCNQPQHF
V gene: TRBV27; clone size: few; J gene: TRBJ1-2; D gene: .; CDR3 DNA: TGTGCCAGCAGTTTAATAGGAGGCTATGGCTACACCTTC; CDR3 protein: CASSLIGGYGYTF
V gene: TRBV5-1; clone size: few; J gene: TRBJ2-5; D gene: TRBD2; CDR3 DNA: TGCGCCAGCAGGGCTAGCGGGCACCAAGAGACCCAGTACTTC; CDR3 protein: CASRASGHQETQYF